This T cell receptor beta chain was sequenced during a study of a mutant IDH1 vaccine in newly diagnosed glioma. Across the study: Either 4-6 weeks after radiotherapy alone or alongside temozolomide, vaccination was begun. Treated patients had a mean age of approximately 40 years and a sex split that was roughly 60% male and approximately 40% female. The V12 visit happened in week 35, and the V13 visit happened in week 47.

Time point in this sample: week 35, safety follow-up. With topical imiquimod, each dose of the vaccine consisted of 300 ug of mutant IDH1 20-mer peptide. As concerns this clone: Its antigen is not identified.

The CDR3 is 16 amino acids. The method was immunoSEQ multiplex PCR; TCRdb's version includes in-frame clones alone and lacks a portion of them. The table lists tens of thousands of clones, roughly 71% of them singletons. Sample: PBMCs, taken from a glioma patient whose treatment included an IDH1 peptide vaccine. The TCR was taken from a man aged 50 to 59 with glioma. The V gene is TRBV21-1, the J gene TRBJ1-6; the D call of TRBD1 is as the table states it, not checked on the DNA. TRBV21-1 is flagged as a pseudogene. CDR3 DNA sequence: TGTGCCAGCAGCCTCGTCCCGGACAGGGATGCGAAACCCCTCCACTTT. It translates to CASSLVPDRDAKPLHF.